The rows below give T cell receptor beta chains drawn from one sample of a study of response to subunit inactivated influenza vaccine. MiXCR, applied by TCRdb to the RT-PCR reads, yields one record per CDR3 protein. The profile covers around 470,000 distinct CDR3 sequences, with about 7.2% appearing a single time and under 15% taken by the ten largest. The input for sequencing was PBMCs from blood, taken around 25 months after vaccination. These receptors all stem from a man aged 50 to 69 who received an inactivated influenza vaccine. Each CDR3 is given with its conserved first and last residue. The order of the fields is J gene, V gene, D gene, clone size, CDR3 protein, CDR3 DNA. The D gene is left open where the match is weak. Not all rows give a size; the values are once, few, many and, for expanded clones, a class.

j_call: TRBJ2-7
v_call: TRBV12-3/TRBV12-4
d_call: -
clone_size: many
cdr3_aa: CASSSDSSSYEQYF
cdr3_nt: TGTGCCAGCAGTTCAGACAGCAGCTCCTACGAGCAGTACTTC

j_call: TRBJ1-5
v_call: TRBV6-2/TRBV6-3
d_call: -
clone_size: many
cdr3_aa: CASSYLSRVGQPQHF
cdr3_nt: TGTGCCAGCAGTTATCTCTCCCGGGTAGGTCAGCCCCAGCATTTT

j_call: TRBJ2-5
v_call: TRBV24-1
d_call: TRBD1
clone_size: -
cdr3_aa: CATGGTGQETQYF
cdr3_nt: TGTGCCACGGGCGGGACAGGTCAAGAGACCCAGTACTTC

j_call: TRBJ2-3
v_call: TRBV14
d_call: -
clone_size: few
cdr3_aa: CASSHERRGIGDTQYF
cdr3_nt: TGTGCCAGCAGCCATGAACGACGGGGGATAGGCGATACGCAGTATTTT

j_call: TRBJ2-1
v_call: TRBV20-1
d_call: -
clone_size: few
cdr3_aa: CSASWGGLGNEQFF
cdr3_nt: TGCAGTGCTAGCTGGGGGGGCCTTGGTAATGAGCAGTTCTTC

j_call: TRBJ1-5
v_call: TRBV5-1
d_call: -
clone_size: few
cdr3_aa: CASSRDGLNQPQHF
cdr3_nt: TGCGCCAGCAGCCGTGACGGACTTAATCAGCCCCAGCATTTT

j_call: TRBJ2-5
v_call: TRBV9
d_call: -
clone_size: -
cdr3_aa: CASSVESGWETQYF
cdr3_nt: TGTGCCAGCAGCGTAGAGTCAGGGTGGGAGACCCAGTACTTC

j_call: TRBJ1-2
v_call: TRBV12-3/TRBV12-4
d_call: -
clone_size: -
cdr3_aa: CASSFRVSGYTF
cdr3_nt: TGTGCCAGCAGTTTCAGGGTATCTGGCTACACCTTC

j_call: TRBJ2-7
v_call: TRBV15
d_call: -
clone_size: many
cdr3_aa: CATSRGRDEQYF
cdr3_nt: TGTGCCACCAGCAGAGGCAGGGACGAGCAGTACTTC

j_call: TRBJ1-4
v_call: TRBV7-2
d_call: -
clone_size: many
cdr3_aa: CASSLRAATNEKLFF
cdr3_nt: TGTGCCAGCAGCTTAAGGGCAGCAACTAATGAAAAACTGTTTTTT

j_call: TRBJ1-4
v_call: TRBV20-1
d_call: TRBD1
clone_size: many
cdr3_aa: CSAGGGTGHEKLFF
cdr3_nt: TGCAGTGCCGGAGGGGGGACAGGGCATGAAAAACTGTTTTTT

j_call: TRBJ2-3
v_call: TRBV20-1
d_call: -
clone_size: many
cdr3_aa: CSSGGLTAQYF
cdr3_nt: TGCAGCTCTGGGGGACTTACCGCGCAGTATTTT

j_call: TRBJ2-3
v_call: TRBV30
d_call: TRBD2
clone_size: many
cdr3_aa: CAWSRGAGGADTQYF
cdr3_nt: TGTGCCTGGAGCCGGGGGGCGGGAGGAGCAGATACGCAGTATTTT

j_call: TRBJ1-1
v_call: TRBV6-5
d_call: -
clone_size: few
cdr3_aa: CASSYEQVMNTEAFF
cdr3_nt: TGTGCCAGCAGTTACGAACAGGTTATGAACACTGAAGCTTTCTTT

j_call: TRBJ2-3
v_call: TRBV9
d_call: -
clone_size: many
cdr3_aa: CASSREGPPTDTQYF
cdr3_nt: TGTGCCAGCAGCCGTGAGGGTCCCCCCACAGATACGCAGTATTTT

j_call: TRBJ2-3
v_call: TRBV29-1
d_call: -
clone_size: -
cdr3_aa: CSVPLGENWNTDTQYF
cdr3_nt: TGCAGCGTTCCCTTGGGTGAGAATTGGAACACAGATACGCAGTATTTT

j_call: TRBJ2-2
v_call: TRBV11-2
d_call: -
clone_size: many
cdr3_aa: CASSDLVGTGELFF
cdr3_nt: TGTGCCAGCAGCGATCTAGTCGGCACCGGGGAGCTGTTTTTT

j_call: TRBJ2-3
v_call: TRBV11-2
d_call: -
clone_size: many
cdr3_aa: CASSQRERARYF
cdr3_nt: TGTGCCAGCAGCCAGAGGGAAAGGGCTCGGTATTTT

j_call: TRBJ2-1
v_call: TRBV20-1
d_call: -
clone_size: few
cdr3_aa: CSATRARGSYNEQFF
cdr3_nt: TGCAGTGCTACCCGCGCCAGGGGCTCCTACAATGAGCAGTTCTTC

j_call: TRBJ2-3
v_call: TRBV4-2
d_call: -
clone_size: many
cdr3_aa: CASSQDQRSDTQYF
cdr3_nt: TGTGCCAGCAGCCAAGATCAGCGGTCAGATACGCAGTATTTT

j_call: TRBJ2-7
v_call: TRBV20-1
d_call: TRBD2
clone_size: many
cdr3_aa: CSAPFPGLAPLEQYF
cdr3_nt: TGCAGTGCTCCATTTCCGGGACTAGCGCCTTTGGAGCAGTACTTC

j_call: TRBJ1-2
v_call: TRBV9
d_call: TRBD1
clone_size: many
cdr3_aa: CASSVVGHRGYGYTF
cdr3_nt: TGTGCCAGCAGCGTAGTGGGCCACAGGGGATATGGCTACACCTTC

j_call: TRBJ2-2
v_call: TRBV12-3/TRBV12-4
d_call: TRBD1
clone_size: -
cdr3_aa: CARCVGTGGLVATGELFF
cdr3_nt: TGTGCCCGCTGTGTAGGGACAGGGGGTCTGGTAGCCACCGGGGAGCTGTTTTTT

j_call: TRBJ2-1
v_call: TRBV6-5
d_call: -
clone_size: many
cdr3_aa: CASSYSWKRDEQFF
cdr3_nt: TGTGCCAGCAGTTACTCGTGGAAGAGGGATGAGCAGTTCTTC

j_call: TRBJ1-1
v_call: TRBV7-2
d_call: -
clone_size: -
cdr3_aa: CASSLGPQGREAFF
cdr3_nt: TGTGCCAGCAGCTTAGGCCCTCAGGGTAGGGAAGCTTTCTTT

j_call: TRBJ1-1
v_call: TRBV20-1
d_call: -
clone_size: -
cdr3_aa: CSAVAGNTEAFF
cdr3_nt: TGCAGTGCCGTGGCGGGGAACACTGAAGCTTTCTTT

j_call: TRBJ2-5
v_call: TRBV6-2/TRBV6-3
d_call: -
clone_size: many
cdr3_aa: CASSWPQETQYF
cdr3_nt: TGTGCCAGCAGTTGGCCCCAGGAGACCCAGTACTTC

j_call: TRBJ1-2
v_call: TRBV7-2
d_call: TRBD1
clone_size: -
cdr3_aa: CASSPGQINYGYTF
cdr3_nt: TGTGCCAGCAGCCCGGGACAGATTAACTATGGCTACACCTTC

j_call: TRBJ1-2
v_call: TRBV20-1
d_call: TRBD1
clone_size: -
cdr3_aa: CSASRDRDWNGYTF
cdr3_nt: TGCAGTGCTAGCCGGGACAGGGATTGGAATGGCTACACCTTC

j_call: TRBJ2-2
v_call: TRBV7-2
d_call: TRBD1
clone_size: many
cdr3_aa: CASSFGTGLTGELFF
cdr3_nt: TGTGCCAGCAGCTTCGGGACAGGCCTCACCGGGGAGCTGTTTTTT

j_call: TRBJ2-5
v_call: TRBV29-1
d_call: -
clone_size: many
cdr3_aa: CSAGQETQYF
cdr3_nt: TGCAGCGCTGGACAAGAGACCCAGTACTTC

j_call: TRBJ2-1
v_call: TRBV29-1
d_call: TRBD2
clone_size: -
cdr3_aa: CSVRGLAGENEQFF
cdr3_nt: TGCAGCGTTAGGGGACTAGCGGGTGAGAATGAGCAGTTCTTC

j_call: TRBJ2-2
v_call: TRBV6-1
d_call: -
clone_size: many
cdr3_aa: CASRAFHTGELFF
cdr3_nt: TGTGCCAGCCGAGCCTTTCACACCGGGGAGCTGTTTTTT

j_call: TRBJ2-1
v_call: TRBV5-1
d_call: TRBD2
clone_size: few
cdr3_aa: CASSLAAGGGYNEQFF
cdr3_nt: TGCGCCAGCAGCTTGGCAGCGGGAGGAGGTTACAATGAGCAGTTCTTC

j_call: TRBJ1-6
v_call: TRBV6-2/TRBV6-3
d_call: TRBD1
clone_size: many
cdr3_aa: CASSGTGNSPLHF
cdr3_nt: TGTGCCAGCAGTGGGACAGGGAATTCACCCCTCCACTTT

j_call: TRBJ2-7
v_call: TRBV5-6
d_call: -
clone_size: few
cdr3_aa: CASSLLRTATILKSYEQYF
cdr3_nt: TGTGCCAGCAGCTTGTTGAGGACAGCAACCATCCTGAAGAGCTACGAGCAGTACTTC